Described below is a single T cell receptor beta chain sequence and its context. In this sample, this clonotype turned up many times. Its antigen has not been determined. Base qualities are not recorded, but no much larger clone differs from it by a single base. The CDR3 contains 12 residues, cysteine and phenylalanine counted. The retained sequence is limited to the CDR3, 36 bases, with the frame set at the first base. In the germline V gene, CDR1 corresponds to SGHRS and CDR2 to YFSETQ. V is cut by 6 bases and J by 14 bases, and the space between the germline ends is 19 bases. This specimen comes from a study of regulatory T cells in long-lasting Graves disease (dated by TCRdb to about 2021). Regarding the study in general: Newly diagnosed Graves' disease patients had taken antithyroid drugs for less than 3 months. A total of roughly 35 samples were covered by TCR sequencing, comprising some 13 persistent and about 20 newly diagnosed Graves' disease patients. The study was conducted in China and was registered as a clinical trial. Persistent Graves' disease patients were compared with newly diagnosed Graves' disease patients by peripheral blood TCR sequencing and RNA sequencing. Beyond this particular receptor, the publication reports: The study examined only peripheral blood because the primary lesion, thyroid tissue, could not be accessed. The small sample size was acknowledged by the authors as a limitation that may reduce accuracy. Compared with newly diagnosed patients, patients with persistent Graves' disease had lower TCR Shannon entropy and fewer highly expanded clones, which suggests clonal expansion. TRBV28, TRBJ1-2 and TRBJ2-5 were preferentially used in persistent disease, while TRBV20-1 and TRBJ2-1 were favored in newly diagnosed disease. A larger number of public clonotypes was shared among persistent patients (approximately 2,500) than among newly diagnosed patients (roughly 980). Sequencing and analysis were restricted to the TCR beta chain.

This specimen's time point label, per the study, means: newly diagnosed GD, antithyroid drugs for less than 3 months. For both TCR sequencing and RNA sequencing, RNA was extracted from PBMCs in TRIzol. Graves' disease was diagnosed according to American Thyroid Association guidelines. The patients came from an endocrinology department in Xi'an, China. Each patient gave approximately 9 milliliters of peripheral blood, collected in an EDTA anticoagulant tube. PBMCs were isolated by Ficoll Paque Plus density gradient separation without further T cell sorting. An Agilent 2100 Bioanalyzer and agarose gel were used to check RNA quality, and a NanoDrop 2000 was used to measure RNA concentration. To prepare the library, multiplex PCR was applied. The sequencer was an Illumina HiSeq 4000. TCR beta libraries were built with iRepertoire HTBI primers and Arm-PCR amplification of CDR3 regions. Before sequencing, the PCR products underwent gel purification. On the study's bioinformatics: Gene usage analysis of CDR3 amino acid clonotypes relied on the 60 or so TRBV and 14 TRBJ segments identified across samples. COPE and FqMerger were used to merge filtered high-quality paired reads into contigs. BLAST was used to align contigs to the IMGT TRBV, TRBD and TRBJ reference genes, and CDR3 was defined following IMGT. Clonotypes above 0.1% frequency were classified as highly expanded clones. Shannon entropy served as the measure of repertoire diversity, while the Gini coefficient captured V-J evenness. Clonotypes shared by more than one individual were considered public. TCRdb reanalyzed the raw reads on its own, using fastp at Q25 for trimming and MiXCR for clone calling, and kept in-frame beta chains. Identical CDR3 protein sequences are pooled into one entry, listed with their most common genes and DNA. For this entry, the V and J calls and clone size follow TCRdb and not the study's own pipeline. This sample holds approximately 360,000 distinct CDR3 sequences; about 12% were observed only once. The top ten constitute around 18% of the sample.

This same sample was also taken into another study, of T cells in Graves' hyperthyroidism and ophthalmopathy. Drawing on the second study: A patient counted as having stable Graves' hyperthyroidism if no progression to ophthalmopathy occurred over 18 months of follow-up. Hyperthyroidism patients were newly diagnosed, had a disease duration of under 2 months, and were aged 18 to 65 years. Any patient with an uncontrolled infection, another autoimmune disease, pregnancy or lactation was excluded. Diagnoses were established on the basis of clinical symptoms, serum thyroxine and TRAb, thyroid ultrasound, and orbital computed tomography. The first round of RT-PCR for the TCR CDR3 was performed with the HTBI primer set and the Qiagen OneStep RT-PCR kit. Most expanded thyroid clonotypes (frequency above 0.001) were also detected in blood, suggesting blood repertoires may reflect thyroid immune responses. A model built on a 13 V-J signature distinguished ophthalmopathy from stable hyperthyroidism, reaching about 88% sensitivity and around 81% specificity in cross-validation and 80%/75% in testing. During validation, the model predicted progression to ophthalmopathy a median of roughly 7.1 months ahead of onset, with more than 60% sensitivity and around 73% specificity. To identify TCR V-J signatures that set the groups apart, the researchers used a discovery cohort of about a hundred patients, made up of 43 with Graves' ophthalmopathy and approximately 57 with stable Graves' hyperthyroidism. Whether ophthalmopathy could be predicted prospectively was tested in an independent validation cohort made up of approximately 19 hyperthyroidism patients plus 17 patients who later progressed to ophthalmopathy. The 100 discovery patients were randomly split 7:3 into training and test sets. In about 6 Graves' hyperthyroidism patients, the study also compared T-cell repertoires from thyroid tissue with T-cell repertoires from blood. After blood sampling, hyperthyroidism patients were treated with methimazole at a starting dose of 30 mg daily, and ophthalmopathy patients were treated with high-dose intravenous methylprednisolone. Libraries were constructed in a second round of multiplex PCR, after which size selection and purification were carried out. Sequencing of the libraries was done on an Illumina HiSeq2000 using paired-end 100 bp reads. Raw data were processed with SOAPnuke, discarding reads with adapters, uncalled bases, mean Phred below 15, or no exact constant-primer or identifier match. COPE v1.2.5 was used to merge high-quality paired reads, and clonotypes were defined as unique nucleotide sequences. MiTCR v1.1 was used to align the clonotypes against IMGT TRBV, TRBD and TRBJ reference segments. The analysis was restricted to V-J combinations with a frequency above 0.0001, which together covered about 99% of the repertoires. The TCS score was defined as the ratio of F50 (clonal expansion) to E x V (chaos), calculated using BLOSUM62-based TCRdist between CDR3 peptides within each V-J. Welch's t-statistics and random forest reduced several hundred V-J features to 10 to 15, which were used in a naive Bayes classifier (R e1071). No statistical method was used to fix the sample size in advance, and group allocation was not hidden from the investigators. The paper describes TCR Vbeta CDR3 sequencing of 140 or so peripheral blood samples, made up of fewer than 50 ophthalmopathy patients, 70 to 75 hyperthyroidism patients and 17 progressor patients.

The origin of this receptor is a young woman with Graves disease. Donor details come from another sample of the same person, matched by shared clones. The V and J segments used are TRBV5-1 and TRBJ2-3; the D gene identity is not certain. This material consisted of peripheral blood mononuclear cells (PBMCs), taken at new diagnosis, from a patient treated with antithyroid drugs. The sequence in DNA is TGCGCCAGCACTCCCCGGTGGGCATGCGGGTATTTT. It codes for CASTPRWACGYF.